This T cell receptor (beta chain) is drawn from a study of vaccination and CD4 T cells after COVID-19. Study-wide findings and caveats: Convalescent patients' median share of reactive clones seen only post-vaccination was more than 65%.

This CDR3 contains 16 residues. Germline assignment: CDR1 SGHVS and CDR2 FQNEAQ. J was trimmed by 6 bases and V by 5 bases; bases with no gene match: 13. Note on this clonotype: The antigen is undetermined.

Cultured CD4+ T cells had their DNA profiled by the Oncomine TCR Beta short-read assay. Each CDR3 protein is one row after TCRdb ran MiXCR on the PCR reads. The repertoire has roughly 6,900 distinct CDR3 sequences, around a quarter of them found once; the top ten carry 32%. Treatment noted: roughly ten-day PBMC culture with coronavirus spike peptide pools or control peptides (ViraFEST assay). The unexposed donor's CD4+ T cells were collected before the COVID-19 pandemic (2011-2018). Sample: CD4+ T cells from blood, cultured in vitro. The sequence was collected from a human donor in good health. The rearrangement links TRBV7-8 to TRBJ2-1, with 7 bases fitting TRBD2. Written as DNA, the CDR3 is TGTGCCAGCAGCATCAATCCGGGGGGTTTGGGCAATGAGCAGTTCTTC. Amino acids: CASSINPGGLGNEQFF.